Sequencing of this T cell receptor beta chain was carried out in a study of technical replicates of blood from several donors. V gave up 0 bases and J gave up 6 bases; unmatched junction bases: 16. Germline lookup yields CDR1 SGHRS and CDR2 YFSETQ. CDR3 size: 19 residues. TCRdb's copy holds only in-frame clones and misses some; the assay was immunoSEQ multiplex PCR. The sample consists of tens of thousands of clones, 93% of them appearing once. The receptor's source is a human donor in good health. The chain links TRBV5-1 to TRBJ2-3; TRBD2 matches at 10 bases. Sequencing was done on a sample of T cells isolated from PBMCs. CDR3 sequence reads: CASSLEGLAVTWMVDTQYF. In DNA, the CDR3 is TGCGCCAGCAGCTTGGAAGGACTAGCGGTGACATGGATGGTCGATACGCAGTATTTT.